A single sample gave rise to the 9 T cell receptor beta chains below, sequenced in a study of technical replicates of blood from a few donors. Profiling relied on immunoSEQ multiplex PCR, and the TCRdb table lists in-frame clones only, not all of them. The sample includes some 13,000 clones, roughly 94% seen only once; the top ten take around 7%. The sequencing sample was made of PBMCs. These receptors all come from a human donor in good health.

The chain is built from TRBV19 and TRBJ2-3; possible D gene TRBD1, 6 bases. The V gene lost 3 bases and the J gene lost 4 bases, with 14 bases spanning the gap. Germline CDR1 reads LNHDA; CDR2 reads SQIVND (reference sequence). This CDR3 comprises 15 residues. The CDR3 DNA is TGTGCCAGTAGTATGGGAGACAGGAAGGCAGATACGCAGTATTTT. Translated: CASSMGDRKADTQYF.

The chain has TRBV27 and TRBJ2-1; D gene uncertain. The length of the CDR3 is 14 residues. Germline CDR1 reads MNHEY; CDR2 reads SMNVEV (reference sequence). V lost 1 base and J lost 7, with 11 bases in between. The CDR3 sequence is CASSLLRPQNEQFF. CDR3 DNA sequence: TGTGCCAGCAGTTTATTGCGGCCTCAGAATGAGCAGTTCTTC.

V usage is TRBV14 and J usage is TRBJ2-2, with 12 bases matching TRBD2. The V gene end was trimmed by 0 bases and the J gene end by 5 bases; junction bases not matched to a gene: 10. Germline CDR1 is SGHDN and CDR2 is FVKESK. The CDR3 is 19 residues long. The CDR3 sequence is CASSQDPLAGGLKTGELFF. In DNA form, the CDR3 reads TGTGCCAGCAGCCAAGACCCCCTAGCGGGAGGGTTGAAGACCGGGGAGCTGTTTTTT.

The chain uses TRBV28 and TRBJ2-1; a possible D gene is TRBD2 (6 bases). V lost 5 bases, J lost 8 bases, and 13 bases lay in between. The CDR3 is 13 amino acids. From germline, CDR1 is MDHEN and CDR2 SYDVKM. The CDR3, as DNA: TGTGCCAGCAGTCCGGGAGTCAGCTATGAGCAGTTCTTC. Translating gives CASSPGVSYEQFF.

V gene TRBV11-1 combines with J gene TRBJ2-1, with no clear D. From germline, CDR1 is SGHAT and CDR2 FQDESV (reference sequence). The CDR3 has 16 residues. Trimming took off 3 bases at V and 0 bases at J, with 12 bases between the two ends. The CDR3 is CASSLERLSSYNEQFF. CDR3 coding DNA: TGTGCCAGCAGCTTGGAGCGACTTAGCTCCTACAATGAGCAGTTCTTC.

This clone was found a few times. The chain joins TRBV30 to TRBJ2-1, with TRBD1 matching 7 bases. This CDR3 comprises 15 residues. CDR1 and CDR2 from the germline V gene are GTSNPN and SVGIG (reference sequence). V was clipped by 0 bases and J by 10 bases; unmatched bases: 12. This CDR3 reads CAWSVQGNYVREQFF. In DNA form, the CDR3 reads TGTGCCTGGAGTGTACAGGGGAACTACGTGAGGGAGCAGTTCTTC. Filled out from reference TRBV30 and TRBJ2-1, the complete variable domain reads SQTIHQWPATLVQPVGSPLSLECTVEGTSNPNLYWYRQAAGRGLQLLFYSVGIGQISSEVPQNLSASRPQDRQFILSSKKLLLSDSGFYLCAWSVQGNYVREQFFGPGTRLTVL.

V and J are TRBV5-1 and TRBJ2-3; possible D gene TRBD2, 6 bases. The ends were cut back, 1 base at V and 1 base at J, with 10 bases in the middle. The CDR3 totals 15 residues. From germline, CDR1 is SGHRS and CDR2 YFSETQ. The CDR3 is CASSLKASGTDTQYF. Written as DNA, the CDR3 is TGCGCCAGCAGCTTGAAGGCTAGCGGCACAGATACGCAGTATTTT.

The table lists this clone with a count of one. J is TRBJ1-4 and V is TRBV7-6, with 11 bases matching TRBD1. The V gene end was trimmed by 0 bases and the J gene end by 7 bases; junction bases not matched to a gene: 4. Germline V gives CDR1 SGHVS, CDR2 FNYEAQ. This CDR3 is 16 amino acids long. CDR3 DNA: TGTGCCAGCAGCTTAGCACCGGACAGGGGGCTTGAAAAACTGTTTTTT. It yields the protein CASSLAPDRGLEKLFF.

The chain uses TRBV30 and TRBJ2-2, with D possibly being TRBD2 (5 bases). Per germline, CDR1 GTSNPN and CDR2 SVGIG (reference sequence). The germline V and J ends were trimmed by 4 bases and 7 bases, with 16 bases remaining between them. The length of the CDR3 is 14 residues. CDR3 bases: TGTGCCTGGACCGTAGGACCCAGCGGCGGGGAGCTGTTTTTT. Residues: CAWTVGPSGGELFF.